The rows below give T cell receptor beta chains drawn from one sample of a study of shared T cell receptors in the human thymus. The repertoire was sequenced with immunoSEQ multiplex PCR; TCRdb's copy has only in-frame clones and lacks some. The sample has hundreds of thousands of clones, about 80% seen once. The data also belong to a second study, concerning human thymus T cells.

The sample consisted of thymocytes. These receptors were obtained from a boy under two years old with a congenital heart defect. CDR3s include the opening cysteine and the closing phenylalanine or tryptophan. The D gene is left open where the match is weak. Rows may omit the clone size; those that give it use once, few, many or a size class.

>-|TRBV21-1|-|TRBJ2-7
CASNPGREDPYEQYF
TGTGCCAGCAACCCCGGGCGGGAGGATCCCTACGAGCAGTACTTC
>TRBD1|TRBV10-3|-|TRBJ1-1
CAISGTAVTEAFF
TGTGCCATCAGCGGGACAGCCGTCACTGAAGCTTTCTTT
>-|TRBV7-9|-|TRBJ2-1
CASSSGGYNEQFF
TGTGCCAGCAGCTCCGGCGGGTACAATGAGCAGTTCTTC
>-|TRBV10-3|-|TRBJ1-3
CAISDLRASGNTIYF
TGTGCCATCAGTGACCTACGTGCCTCTGGAAACACCATATATTTT
>-|TRBV28|-|TRBJ2-6
CATRKDREGAGANVLTF
TGTGCCACCAGAAAGGACAGGGAGGGGGCTGGGGCCAACGTCCTGACTTTC
>-|TRBV9|-|TRBJ2-1
CASSPGDMSYNEQFF
TGTGCCAGCAGCCCCGGGGACATGAGCTACAATGAGCAGTTCTTC
>TRBD2|TRBV10-3|-|TRBJ2-1
CAITEEGTSRYNEQFF
TGTGCCATCACCGAGGAGGGGACTAGCCGGTACAATGAGCAGTTCTTC
>TRBD1|TRBV7-2|-|TRBJ1-5
CASSLGRQGKNQPQHF
TGTGCCAGCAGCTTAGGGAGACAGGGGAAGAATCAGCCCCAGCATTTT
>-|TRBV25-1|-|TRBJ2-5
CASSGDCLSEQYF
TGTGCCAGCAGTGGGGACTGCTTATCGGAGCAGTACTTC
>-|TRBV9|-|TRBJ2-1
CASSVVPWGVDMFLEWGYNEQFF
TGTGCCAGCAGCGTAGTACCGTGGGGGGTGGACATGTTTCTCGAATGGGGGTACAATGAGCAGTTCTTC
>TRBD1|TRBV6-5|-|TRBJ1-5
CASSYLRGQTIAPQHF
TGTGCCAGCAGTTACTTACGGGGACAGACTATTGCGCCCCAGCATTTT
>TRBD1|TRBV7-6|-|TRBJ1-2
CASSPMTGDLYGYTF
TGTGCCAGCAGCCCCATGACAGGGGACCTCTATGGCTACACCTTC
>-|TRBV5-4|-|TRBJ1-5
CASSVDRYSNQPQHF
TGTGCCAGCAGCGTAGACAGGTACAGCAATCAGCCCCAGCATTTT
>-|TRBV2|once|TRBJ1-2
CAARQQPPWGYTF
TGTGCCGCCAGACAGCAACCTCCTTGGGGCTACACCTTC
>-|TRBV4-2|-|TRBJ1-3
CASSPQVSVSGNTIYF
TGTGCCAGCAGCCCTCAAGTTTCAGTCTCTGGAAACACCATATATTTT
>TRBD1|TRBV28|once|TRBJ1-5
CASSLPGTGGNQPQHF
TGTGCCAGCAGTTTACCCGGGACAGGGGGCAATCAGCCCCAGCATTTT
>-|TRBV2|-|TRBJ2-7
CASSRPAPSYEQYF
TGTGCCAGCAGTCGCCCAGCGCCCTCCTACGAGCAGTACTTC
>-|TRBV30|-|TRBJ2-2
CAWRVGQNTGELFF
TGTGCCTGGAGGGTTGGACAGAACACCGGGGAGCTGTTTTTT
>-|TRBV7-9|once|TRBJ2-1
CASSLEARDNEQFF
TGTGCCAGCAGCTTAGAAGCGCGGGACAATGAGCAGTTCTTC
>TRBD2|TRBV7-2|-|TRBJ2-3
CASSLVGLAGDTQYF
TGTGCCAGCAGCTTAGTGGGACTAGCGGGGGATACGCAGTATTTT
>TRBD2|TRBV4-1|-|TRBJ2-1
CASSQVRLAGEYNEQFF
TGCGCCAGCAGCCAAGTACGGCTAGCGGGAGAATACAATGAGCAGTTCTTC
>-|TRBV18|once|TRBJ2-7
CASSTLPRSPYEQYF
TGTGCCAGCTCAACTCTCCCTAGGAGCCCCTACGAGCAGTACTTC
>-|TRBV29-1|few|TRBJ2-3
CSVAPGGPSTDTQYF
TGCAGCGTTGCGCCGGGCGGGCCTAGCACAGATACGCAGTATTTT
>TRBD2|TRBV6-5|-|TRBJ2-1
CASNLAGTSYNEQFF
TGTGCCAGCAATTTAGCGGGCACTTCCTACAATGAGCAGTTCTTC
>TRBD2|TRBV27|-|TRBJ2-7
CASSLLEREGVPPYEQYF
TGTGCCAGCAGTTTATTAGAGCGGGAGGGCGTCCCTCCCTACGAGCAGTACTTC
>TRBD2|TRBV7-2|once|TRBJ2-3
CASSLSVGREFRTDTQYF
TGTGCCAGCAGCTTATCTGTTGGGCGGGAGTTTCGCACAGATACGCAGTATTTT
>-|TRBV7-9|few|TRBJ2-2
CASRSSSRRESNTGELFF
TGTGCCAGCAGATCATCGAGCAGGAGGGAGTCGAACACCGGGGAGCTGTTTTTT
>-|TRBV19|-|TRBJ2-6
CASSQTGTGANVLTF
TGTGCCAGTAGTCAAACAGGGACTGGGGCCAACGTCCTGACTTTC
>TRBD1|TRBV7-2|-|TRBJ2-7
CASSLWGQIYEQYF
TGTGCCAGCAGCTTATGGGGACAGATCTACGAGCAGTACTTC
>-|TRBV7-9|-|TRBJ2-7
CASSPKGGFWDQIYEQYF
TGTGCCAGCAGCCCTAAAGGGGGTTTTTGGGACCAAATCTACGAGCAGTACTTC